A single sample is the source of the 29 T cell receptor beta chains below, sequenced in a study of cytomegalovirus exposure and HLA in healthy donors. A multiplex PCR was run with 60 Vbeta primers and 13 Jbeta primers. The data were produced by immunoSEQ multiplex PCR, yet TCRdb's version contains in-frame clones alone and is incomplete. The sample has some 180,000 clones, 65% to 90% seen once. Sample: PBMCs. These receptors were obtained from a woman between 50 and 59 years old in good health and CMV-seronegative.

The gene calls are TRBV5-4 and TRBJ1-2; no reliable D call. Trimming stripped 4 bases from V and 7 bases from J, with 29 bases between. This CDR3 is built from 18 residues. The germline V gene has CDR1 SGHNT and CDR2 YYREEE (reference sequence). The CDR3 spells CASSPTGRRGPRNTGYTF. CDR3 sequence (DNA): TGTGCCAGCAGCCCGACTGGCAGGCGGGGTCCGAGAAATACTGGCTACACCTTC. Full variable domain (outside the CDR3, taken from reference TRBV5-4 and TRBJ1-2): ETGVTQSPTHLIKTRGQQVTLRCSSQSGHNTVSWYQQALGQGPQFIFQYYREEENGRGNFPPRFSGLQFPNYSSELNVNALELDDSALYLCASSPTGRRGPRNTGYTFGSGTRLTVV.

The chain carries TRBV11-2 and TRBJ2-7, with TRBD1 identical over 11 bases. The CDR3 covers 15 residues. With 1 base clipped from V and 3 bases from J, the junction kept 2 bases outside the gene matches. Looked up from germline, CDR1 is SGHAT and CDR2 is FQNNGV. CDR3 coding DNA: TGTGCCAGCAGCTTAGGGGGGACAGGGGGCTACGAGCAGTACTTC. Translating gives CASSLGGTGGYEQYF.

This chain connects TRBV7-8 to TRBJ1-4; D not resolved. Trimming took off 1 base at V and 5 bases at J, with 14 bases between the two ends. Germline V gives CDR1 SGHVS, CDR2 FQNEAQ. The CDR3 is 16 amino acids. The CDR3 protein is CASSLEYLPGNEKLFF. The CDR3 DNA sequence: TGTGCCAGCAGCTTAGAATACCTCCCGGGGAATGAAAAACTGTTTTTT.

The genes are TRBV15 and TRBJ2-7; D unresolved. CDR1 and CDR2 from the germline V gene are LNHNV and YYDKDF (reference sequence). The CDR3 loop spans 17 amino acids. The V and J ends lost 5 bases and 3 bases respectively, with 23 bases between them. The CDR3 DNA is TGTGCCACCAGCGCCGTGAGTGGGCCGAAACTCTTCTACGAGCAGTACTTC. Residues: CATSAVSGPKLFYEQYF.

The chain carries TRBV11-2 and TRBJ2-7, with D tentatively TRBD2 (6 bases). Germline V gives CDR1 SGHAT, CDR2 FQNNGV. V gave up 1 base and J gave up 0 bases, with 7 bases separating them. The CDR3 sequence is 14 residues long. The CDR3 coding sequence is TGTGCCAGCAGCTTAGGCGGGGACTCCTACGAGCAGTACTTC. Translating it yields CASSLGGDSYEQYF.

V usage is TRBV7-8 and J usage is TRBJ1-1; no firm D call. V lost 1 base to trimming and J lost 5 bases, with 14 bases between them. The CDR3 loop spans 15 amino acids. Germline values: CDR1 SGHVS, CDR2 FQNEAQ. The CDR3: CASSLDGLGGTEAFF. The CDR3 nucleotides read TGTGCCAGCAGCTTAGATGGATTAGGAGGAACTGAAGCTTTCTTT.

J is TRBJ2-1 and V is TRBV27; TRBD2 matches 13 bases. CDR3 length: 16 residues. From germline, CDR1 is MNHEY and CDR2 SMNVEV (reference sequence). Trimming took 5 bases from V and 5 from J; bases not matched to a gene: 6. CDR3 nucleotide sequence: TGTGCCAGCAGTCCACGACTAGCGGGAGGCCACAATGAGCAGTTCTTC. As protein: CASSPRLAGGHNEQFF.

CDR3 residues: CASSLHRGQTEAFF. CDR3 sequence (DNA): TGTGCCAGCAGCTTACACAGGGGGCAAACTGAAGCTTTCTTT. The chain uses TRBV11-2 and TRBJ1-1, with TRBD1 matching over 9 bases. The ends lost 2 bases at V and 5 bases at J; junction bases unmatched: 3. This CDR3 has 14 amino acids. Germline assignment: CDR1 SGHAT and CDR2 FQNNGV.

The chain recombines TRBV19 with TRBJ2-6, with D perhaps TRBD1 (6 bases). V gave up 4 bases and J gave up 0 bases, with 7 bases separating them. Germline V gene data show CDR1 as LNHDA and CDR2 as SQIVND (reference sequence). There are 15 residues in the CDR3. The DNA for the CDR3 is TGTGCCAGTAGTAGGGGGCACTCTGGGGCCAACGTCCTGACTTTC. Translated, it gives CASSRGHSGANVLTF.

The rearrangement uses TRBV19 and TRBJ1-1; 8 bases align to TRBD1. The CDR3 has 15 amino acids. V dropped 6 bases and J dropped 0; count of bases not matched to a gene: 6. Germline assignment: CDR1 LNHDA and CDR2 SQIVND (reference sequence). The chain's CDR3 is CASRGDRSMNTEAFF. The CDR3 DNA reads TGTGCCAGTAGGGGGGACAGGAGCATGAACACTGAAGCTTTCTTT. The complete variable domain, with remaining parts taken from reference TRBV19 and TRBJ1-1, reads DGGITQSPKYLFRKEGQNVTLSCEQNLNHDAMYWYRQDPGQGLRLIYYSQIVNDFQKGDIAEGYSVSREKKESFPLTVTSAQKNPTAFYLCASRGDRSMNTEAFFGQGTRLTVV.

This sequence joins TRBV18 and TRBJ2-1; D uncertain. The CDR3 contains 15 residues. Germline CDR1 and CDR2: KGHSH and LQKENI. V was shortened by 3 bases and J by 7 bases, with 16 bases between the two germline ends. The CDR3 DNA follows: TGTGCCAGCTCACCTTATCGAGCAGGTGGGAATGAGCAGTTCTTC. This sequence encodes CASSPYRAGGNEQFF. Full variable domain (missing parts from reference TRBV18 and TRBJ2-1): NAGVMQNPRHLVRRRGQEARLRCSPMKGHSHVYWYRQLPEEGLKFMVYLQKENIIDESGMPKERFSAEFPKEGPSILRIQQVVRGDSAAYFCASSPYRAGGNEQFFGPGTRLTVL.

V usage is TRBV5-1 and J usage is TRBJ1-6, with 8 nucleotides matching TRBD1. In germline, CDR1 is SGHRS, CDR2 YFSETQ. J lost 0 bases, V lost 5 bases, and 7 bases had no gene match. CDR3 length equals 17 residues. The CDR3 loop reads CASRPGQAFSYNSPLHF. CDR3 sequence (DNA): TGCGCCAGCAGGCCGGGACAGGCCTTCTCCTATAATTCACCCCTCCACTTT. Full variable domain (missing parts from reference TRBV5-1 and TRBJ1-6): KAGVTQTPRYLIKTRGQQVTLSCSPISGHRSVSWYQQTPGQGLQFLFEYFSETQRNKGNFPGRFSGRQFSNSRSEMNVSTLELGDSALYLCASRPGQAFSYNSPLHFGNGTRLTVT.

Only one count was recorded for this clone. The chain joins TRBV15 to TRBJ2-3, with D possibly matching TRBD2 (6 bases). Between the trimmed V and J ends, which lost 0 bases and 0 bases, there was a span of 16 bases. CDR1 is LNHNV, CDR2 YYDKDF, per germline (reference sequence). The CDR3 is 18 residues long. DNA of the CDR3: TGTGCCACCAGCAGAGATGAGGACTATGCGGCAAGCACAGATACGCAGTATTTT. This sequence encodes CATSRDEDYAASTDTQYF.

This clone was seen just once. The chain recombines TRBV28 with TRBJ1-2; TRBD1 agrees at 7 bases. The V gene end was trimmed by 3 bases and the J gene end by 4 bases; junction bases not matched to a gene: 8. The V gene's germline CDR1 is MDHEN and CDR2 SYDVKM. The CDR3 runs 15 residues. CDR3 residues: CASSFTGARSYGYTF. The CDR3 bases are TGTGCCAGCAGTTTCACAGGGGCCCGATCCTATGGCTACACCTTC.

V gene TRBV7-9 combines with J gene TRBJ1-1, with D possibly matching TRBD1 (6 bases). CDR1 SEHNR and CDR2 FQNEAQ come from the germline V gene (reference sequence). The CDR3 has 15 amino acids. Trimming cost V 5 bases and J 11 bases, with 24 bases left between them. CDR3 nucleotide sequence: TGTGCCAGCAGCCCGCGAAGGACAGCGAGGGGCGGGGCTTTCTTT. It encodes CASSPRRTARGGAFF.

The table lists this clone with a count of one. The V and J genes are TRBV21-1 and TRBJ2-1; the table calls TRBD2, which could not be checked here. TRBV21-1 is labeled a pseudogene. The CDR3 has 16 residues. CDR3 DNA sequence: TGTGCCAGCAGCCTTAAACCACTAGCGGGAATGAATGAGCAGTTCTTC. It is translated as CASSLKPLAGMNEQFF.

This clone was found a few times. The chain links TRBV27 to TRBJ2-7; TRBD1 aligns across 7 bases. The V gene end was trimmed by 6 bases and the J gene end by 0 bases; junction bases not matched to a gene: 5. CDR3 length: 14 residues. The germline V gene encodes CDR1 MNHEY and CDR2 SMNVEV (reference sequence). The CDR3 protein is CASSGQVDSYEQYF. Written as DNA, the CDR3 is TGTGCCAGCAGCGGACAGGTTGACTCCTACGAGCAGTACTTC.

This clone was recorded only once. The chain uses TRBV7-9 and TRBJ2-1; 10 nucleotides line up with TRBD2. The germline CDR1 and CDR2 sequences are SEHNR and FQNEAQ (reference sequence). With 2 bases clipped from V and 10 bases from J, the junction kept 8 bases outside the gene matches. CDR3 length: 15 residues. CDR3 sequence reads: CASSLQAGGPEEQFF. The CDR3 DNA reads as TGTGCCAGCAGCTTACAAGCGGGAGGGCCCGAGGAGCAGTTCTTC.

The gene calls are TRBV7-9 and TRBJ1-2; TRBD1 matches at 7 bases. This CDR3 comprises 16 residues. V gave up 4 bases and J gave up 5 bases; unmatched junction bases: 13. Per germline, CDR1 SEHNR and CDR2 FQNEAQ (reference sequence). CDR3 in DNA: TGTGCCAGCAGCTCAAGCGAGGGGGCAGTAGTTTATGGCTACACCTTC. This gives the protein CASSSSEGAVVYGYTF. Supplemented by reference TRBV7-9 and TRBJ1-2, the full variable domain reads DTGVSQNPRHKITKRGQNVTFRCDPISEHNRLYWYRQTLGQGPEFLTYFQNEAQLEKSRLLSDRFSAERPKGSFSTLEIQRTEQGDSAMYLCASSSSEGAVVYGYTFGSGTRLTVV.

This clone has a handful of counts. The chain employs TRBV6-8 and TRBJ2-2; 13 bases are shared with TRBD2. This CDR3 contains 18 residues. Trimming at V came to 0 bases and at J to 1 base, leaving 2 bases not matched to a gene. The germline V gene encodes CDR1 MNHGY and CDR2 SAAAGT. DNA for the CDR3: TGTGCCAGCAGTTACTCTCGGACTAGCGGGGGGAACACCGGGGAGCTGTTTTTT. This translates into CASSYSRTSGGNTGELFF.

This clone was seen only once. V and J are TRBV19 and TRBJ2-5; 8 bases are shared with TRBD1. V dropped 8 bases and J dropped 1; count of bases not matched to a gene: 6. The CDR3 runs 14 residues. Germline V gene data show CDR1 as LNHDA and CDR2 as SQIVND (reference sequence). The CDR3 coding sequence is TGTGCCAGTTCTCCTACAGGGGGCCAAGAGACCCAGTACTTC. Its translation: CASSPTGGQETQYF.

This clone was recorded once. The chain uses TRBV28 and TRBJ2-5, with D possibly matching TRBD2 (6 bases). CDR1 is MDHEN and CDR2 is SYDVKM in the germline V gene. The CDR3 consists of 16 residues. V was trimmed by 1 base and J by 4 bases, leaving 16 bases between them. Here the CDR3 reads CASSLYIAGSRETQYF. In DNA form, the CDR3 reads TGTGCCAGCAGTTTATATATCGCGGGATCCCGAGAGACCCAGTACTTC.

This clone has a single count. This sequence joins TRBV18 and TRBJ1-6, with 8 bases lining up with TRBD1. Per germline, CDR1 KGHSH and CDR2 LQKENI. CDR3 length equals 18 residues. V gave up 2 bases and J gave up 10 bases; unmatched junction bases: 16. The CDR3 spells CASSPASLYRGRGSPLHF. The CDR3, as DNA: TGTGCCAGCTCACCAGCGTCTCTTTACAGGGGGAGAGGATCACCCCTCCACTTT. The variable domain in full, with the rest retrieved from reference TRBV18 and TRBJ1-6, is NAGVMQNPRHLVRRRGQEARLRCSPMKGHSHVYWYRQLPEEGLKFMVYLQKENIIDESGMPKERFSAEFPKEGPSILRIQQVVRGDSAAYFCASSPASLYRGRGSPLHFGNGTRLTVT.

The rearrangement links TRBV6-6 to TRBJ2-7; D gene ambiguous. Per the germline V gene, CDR1 is MNHNY and CDR2 is SVGAGI (reference sequence). Trimming stripped 2 bases from V and 6 bases from J, with 11 bases between. This CDR3 is built from 13 residues. CDR3 region: CASSYPLDPEQYF. For the CDR3, the DNA is TGTGCCAGCAGTTACCCCCTAGATCCCGAGCAGTACTTC.

This clone was counted a single time. This chain links TRBV19 with TRBJ2-7, with no clear D. CDR3 size: 14 residues. Trimming shortened V by 4 bases and J by 0 bases, and 10 bases separated the two germline ends. In germline, CDR1 is LNHDA, CDR2 SQIVND (reference sequence). The CDR3 protein is CASSTLSSSYEQYF. The CDR3, as DNA: TGTGCCAGTAGTACTCTCAGTTCCTCCTACGAGCAGTACTTC.

In its sample, this clone was seen once. The J gene is TRBJ2-1, the V gene TRBV15, with TRBD2 matching over 11 bases. CDR1 and CDR2 (germline): LNHNV, YYDKDF (reference sequence). The CDR3 is 14 amino acids. Unmatched junction bases numbered 9, after V lost 9 bases and J lost 8 bases. CDR3 sequence (DNA): TGTGCCACAATAGCGGGAGGGCGGTTGGATGAGCAGTTCTTC. Protein product: CATIAGGRLDEQFF.

The genes are TRBV5-1 and TRBJ2-1; no reliable D call. The V gene lost 1 base and the J gene lost 0 bases, with 5 bases spanning the gap. Germline lookup yields CDR1 SGHRS and CDR2 YFSETQ. The CDR3 length is 14 residues. CDR3 sequence: CASSLSSSYNEQFF. The CDR3 DNA follows: TGCGCCAGCAGCTTGTCCAGCTCCTACAATGAGCAGTTCTTC.

This clone has a handful of counts. V is TRBV6-6 and J is TRBJ2-7; 14 bases map to TRBD2. The germline CDR1 and CDR2 sequences are MNHNY and SVGAGI (reference sequence). V dropped 6 bases and J dropped 5; count of bases not matched to a gene: 6. CDR3 length: 15 residues. The CDR3 bases are TGTGCCAGCAGGTCGGGACTAGCGGGAGTCAACGAGCAGTACTTC. Protein sequence: CASRSGLAGVNEQYF.

This clone was picked up one time. V usage is TRBV5-6 and J usage is TRBJ2-7; D possibly corresponds to TRBD2 (5 bases). Trimming pared 0 bases from V and 2 bases from J, leaving 6 bases between. Germline values: CDR1 SGHDT, CDR2 YYEEEE. This CDR3 contains 13 residues. The CDR3: CASSLGGPYEQYF. CDR3 DNA: TGTGCCAGCAGCTTGGGAGGGCCCTACGAGCAGTACTTC.